This T cell receptor beta chain originates from a study of T-cell reconstitution after alpha-beta-depleted transplantation in children. For TCRbeta, the library was prepared with unique molecular identifiers. TCRdb processed the PCR reads anew with MiXCR; each CDR3 protein has one entry. Of nearly 400,000 distinct CDR3 sequences in the sample, 20% were seen once. In its sample, this clonotype was seen many times. The source of this sequence is a human donor who donated a stem cell graft to a child with acute myeloid leukemia. The source was PBMCs from the stem cell graft donor, collected from the stem cell graft.

The CDR3 protein is CSATRLAPASDTQYF. For the CDR3, the DNA is TGCAGTGCCACCAGACTAGCACCAGCTTCAGATACGCAGTATTTT. The V gene is TRBV20-1, the J gene TRBJ2-3; 7 nucleotides line up with TRBD2. Germline V gene lookup returns CDR1 DFQATT and CDR2 SNEGSKA (reference sequence). Trimming cost V 6 bases and J 4 bases; bases outside gene matches: 13. This CDR3 has 15 residues.